Listed below are T cell receptor beta chains from one sample, sequenced in a study of T cells in Graves' hyperthyroidism and ophthalmopathy. One entry per CDR3 protein, called by TCRdb with MiXCR from the multiplex PCR reads. Seen here are about 520,000 distinct CDR3 sequences, less than 25% observed once, and the top ten hold around 11%. The sample consisted of blood. The source of these receptors is a woman in her twenties or thirties with Graves' ophthalmopathy. CDR3s include the opening cysteine and the closing phenylalanine or tryptophan. The D gene is left open where the match is weak. Not every row has a clone size; where given, it reads once, few, many or a size class.

V: TRBV30; size: .; J: TRBJ2-7; D: TRBD2; DNA: TGTGCCTGGAGTGTAATTAGCGGGGGTACCTACGAGCAGTACTTC; CDR3: CAWSVISGGTYEQYF
V: TRBV2; size: .; J: TRBJ1-2; D: TRBD1; DNA: TGTGCCAGCATCCCGGACAGGGCCCACTATGGCTACACCTTC; CDR3: CASIPDRAHYGYTF
V: TRBV6-1; size: .; J: TRBJ2-5; D: TRBD2; DNA: TGTGCTGCCGGACTAGCGGGGGCCAGAAGGAAAGAGACCCAGTACTTC; CDR3: CAAGLAGARRKETQYF
V: TRBV6-2/TRBV6-3; size: .; J: TRBJ2-7; D: .; DNA: TGTGCCAGCAGTTCTACTGAACCGGGCGAGCAGTACTTC; CDR3: CASSSTEPGEQYF
V: TRBV12-3/TRBV12-4; size: many; J: TRBJ1-1; D: .; DNA: TGTGCCTCCTCCGGACATTCGAACACTGAAGCTTTCTTT; CDR3: CASSGHSNTEAFF
V: TRBV28; size: .; J: TRBJ1-5; D: .; DNA: TGTGCCAGCAGTCTTTTCGGGTTAAGCAATCAGCCCCAGCATTTT; CDR3: CASSLFGLSNQPQHF
V: TRBV6-5; size: many; J: TRBJ2-5; D: .; DNA: TGTGCCAGCTGGCCTCTGGGGGTCCGGGAGACCCAGTACTTC; CDR3: CASWPLGVRETQYF
V: TRBV29-1; size: many; J: TRBJ1-2; D: .; DNA: TGCAGCGTCTGGGGTGGACTTAACTATGGCTACACCTTC; CDR3: CSVWGGLNYGYTF
V: TRBV5-5; size: .; J: TRBJ1-1; D: .; DNA: TGTGCCAGCAGCTTCGGGGAGACGCTGGACACTGAAGCTTTCTTT; CDR3: CASSFGETLDTEAFF
V: TRBV20-1; size: many; J: TRBJ2-7; D: TRBD1; DNA: TGCAGTGCAGCCCCGACAGGGTACGAGCAGTACTTC; CDR3: CSAAPTGYEQYF
V: TRBV29-1; size: many; J: TRBJ2-7; D: TRBD1; DNA: TGCAGCGTTTCAACAGGGGGTAGCGTTTACGAGCAGTACTTC; CDR3: CSVSTGGSVYEQYF
V: TRBV7-2; size: few; J: TRBJ1-3; D: .; DNA: TGTGCCAGCAGCTTAGGGCCGGGGAACTCTGGAAACACCATATATTTT; CDR3: CASSLGPGNSGNTIYF
V: TRBV12-3/TRBV12-4; size: many; J: TRBJ2-5; D: .; DNA: TGTGCCAGCAGTTTCGCTATCGGACAAATCCAAGAGACCCAGTACTTC; CDR3: CASSFAIGQIQETQYF
V: TRBV12-3/TRBV12-4; size: .; J: TRBJ1-2; D: .; DNA: TGTGCCAGCAGTTTAGGGGACCTTTATGGCTACACCTTC; CDR3: CASSLGDLYGYTF
V: TRBV30; size: few; J: TRBJ2-7; D: TRBD1; DNA: TGTGCCTGGAATCTCCCGGACAGGTACTACGAGCAGTACTTC; CDR3: CAWNLPDRYYEQYF
V: TRBV11-3; size: .; J: TRBJ2-7; D: .; DNA: TGTGCCAGCAGCTCATACTCCGGGACCGTAACCTACGAGCAGTACTTC; CDR3: CASSSYSGTVTYEQYF
V: TRBV11-2; size: .; J: TRBJ2-2; D: TRBD1; DNA: TGTGCCAGCAGCTTAGTTTATGGACAGGGCCCGAACACCGGGGAGCTGTTTTTT; CDR3: CASSLVYGQGPNTGELFF
V: TRBV29-1; size: many; J: TRBJ1-2; D: .; DNA: TGCAGCGTTGTAAGAGGGGATGGCTACACCTTC; CDR3: CSVVRGDGYTF
V: TRBV7-2; size: many; J: TRBJ1-6; D: .; DNA: TGTGCCAGCAGCTTATTTGGCCAGGGTGGCTCACCCCTCCACTTT; CDR3: CASSLFGQGGSPLHF
V: TRBV20-1; size: few; J: TRBJ2-4; D: TRBD2; DNA: TGCAGTGCTCCGGGGGGTTCCAAAAACATTCAGTACTTC; CDR3: CSAPGGSKNIQYF
V: TRBV4-1; size: .; J: TRBJ2-2; D: .; DNA: TGCGCCAGCAGCCAAGACCCGGGACAAGGTACCACCGGGGAGCTGTTTTTT; CDR3: CASSQDPGQGTTGELFF
V: TRBV6-4; size: many; J: TRBJ2-7; D: .; DNA: TGTGCCAGCAGGGCCGGGGTGTCGATGGAAAGCTCCTACGAGCAGTACTTC; CDR3: CASRAGVSMESSYEQYF
V: TRBV5-1; size: few; J: TRBJ1-2; D: TRBD1; DNA: TGCGCCAGCACAGGGGGCCCCTATGGCTACACCTTC; CDR3: CASTGGPYGYTF
V: TRBV27; size: .; J: TRBJ2-7; D: TRBD2; DNA: TGTGCCAGCAGTTCCACCGGGACTAGAGCCAACGAGCAGTACTTC; CDR3: CASSSTGTRANEQYF
V: TRBV12-3/TRBV12-4; size: many; J: TRBJ2-5; D: .; DNA: TGTGCCAGCAGTTTAGCGCTTTGGGGGAAAGAGACCCAGTACTTC; CDR3: CASSLALWGKETQYF
V: TRBV3-1; size: many; J: TRBJ2-2; D: .; DNA: TGTGCCAGCAGCCAAGTCGGAATCGGGGAGCTGTTTTTT; CDR3: CASSQVGIGELFF
V: TRBV29-1; size: .; J: TRBJ2-2; D: .; DNA: TGCAGCGTTGACCACCAGGGCACCGGGGAGCTGTTTTTT; CDR3: CSVDHQGTGELFF
V: TRBV12-3/TRBV12-4; size: many; J: TRBJ2-7; D: TRBD2; DNA: TGTGCCAGCAGTTTTGCGGGGGGGCCGGGCGAGCAGTACTTC; CDR3: CASSFAGGPGEQYF
V: TRBV10-3; size: .; J: TRBJ1-1; D: TRBD1; DNA: TGTGCCATCAGTGCGGGACAGATGAGGAACACTGAAGCTTTCTTT; CDR3: CAISAGQMRNTEAFF
V: TRBV4-3; size: many; J: TRBJ2-7; D: .; DNA: TGCGCCAGCAGCCAAGTTGTGGGGTACGAGCAGTACTTC; CDR3: CASSQVVGYEQYF
V: TRBV7-9; size: .; J: TRBJ1-6; D: TRBD1; DNA: TGTGCCAGCGGCGCACGGGACAGCGGGAATTCACCCCTCCACTTT; CDR3: CASGARDSGNSPLHF
V: TRBV12-3/TRBV12-4; size: .; J: TRBJ2-7; D: .; DNA: TGTGCCAGCAGTTTAGAACGGGGGCTGCGGGAGCTTCCCTACGAGCAGTACTTC; CDR3: CASSLERGLRELPYEQYF
V: TRBV15; size: .; J: TRBJ1-5; D: .; DNA: TGTGCCACCAGCAGAGCCAAGTCCTATAGCAATCAGCCCCAGCATTTT; CDR3: CATSRAKSYSNQPQHF
V: TRBV6-5; size: .; J: TRBJ1-5; D: .; DNA: TGTGCCAGCAGTTCCGACAGCTATCAGCCCCAGCATTTT; CDR3: CASSSDSYQPQHF
V: TRBV6-2/TRBV6-3; size: many; J: TRBJ2-7; D: TRBD2; DNA: TGTGCCAGCAGCAAGGGACTAGCGGAAGCCTACGAGCAGTACTTC; CDR3: CASSKGLAEAYEQYF
V: TRBV10-3; size: many; J: TRBJ1-2; D: .; DNA: TGTGCCATCACCGAAGGAGGGGTCTATGGCTACACCTTC; CDR3: CAITEGGVYGYTF
V: TRBV25-1; size: many; J: TRBJ2-7; D: TRBD1; DNA: TGTGCCAGCAGTGACAAGGACAGGGGGCCGCACTACGAGCAGTACTTC; CDR3: CASSDKDRGPHYEQYF
V: TRBV7-9; size: many; J: TRBJ2-5; D: .; DNA: TGTGCCAGCAGCGCCGGGCTTCAAGAGACCCAGTACTTC; CDR3: CASSAGLQETQYF
V: TRBV24-1; size: .; J: TRBJ2-7; D: .; DNA: TGTGCCACCAGTCTGGGCGAGCAGTACTTC; CDR3: CATSLGEQYF
V: TRBV5-1; size: many; J: TRBJ1-1; D: .; DNA: TGCGCCAGCAGCTTGTTGGACGGAAACACTGAAGCTTTCTTT; CDR3: CASSLLDGNTEAFF
V: TRBV6-5; size: .; J: TRBJ1-2; D: TRBD1; DNA: TGTGCCAGCATACAGACAGGGGGTCCTGGCTACACCTTC; CDR3: CASIQTGGPGYTF
V: TRBV24-1; size: many; J: TRBJ2-5; D: .; DNA: TGTGCCACCCATAGGAGAGAGACCCAGTACTTC; CDR3: CATHRRETQYF
V: TRBV3-1; size: many; J: TRBJ2-7; D: .; DNA: TGTGCCAGCAGCCAAGGGCCATACAGCGGCTACGAGCAGTACTTC; CDR3: CASSQGPYSGYEQYF
V: TRBV4-3; size: many; J: TRBJ2-3; D: .; DNA: TGCGCCAGCAGCCAGACTCAATTACAGGGTCGGGATACGCAGTATTTT; CDR3: CASSQTQLQGRDTQYF
V: TRBV7-9; size: many; J: TRBJ2-7; D: .; DNA: TGTGCCAGCGGTTGGCAGGCCTACGAGCAGTACTTC; CDR3: CASGWQAYEQYF
V: TRBV6-1; size: .; J: TRBJ1-1; D: .; DNA: TGTGCCAGCAGTAAAGACGAGTTGAACACTGAAGCTTTCTTT; CDR3: CASSKDELNTEAFF
V: TRBV12-3/TRBV12-4; size: many; J: TRBJ1-3; D: .; DNA: TGTGCCACGGGAGTTGGAGGGGGAAACACCATATATTTT; CDR3: CATGVGGGNTIYF
V: TRBV30; size: many; J: TRBJ2-7; D: TRBD1; DNA: TGTGCCTGGAGTAGAGGGTCGGGACAGGGGTCCTACGAGCAGTACTTC; CDR3: CAWSRGSGQGSYEQYF
V: TRBV10-3; size: many; J: TRBJ2-6; D: TRBD1; DNA: TGTGCCATCAGTGAGTCGGGACAGGTCGGGGCCAACGTCCTGACTTTC; CDR3: CAISESGQVGANVLTF
V: TRBV20-1; size: many; J: TRBJ2-7; D: .; DNA: TGCAGTACCTACCCCTACGAGCAGTACTTC; CDR3: CSTYPYEQYF
V: TRBV11-1; size: many; J: TRBJ1-1; D: .; DNA: TGTGCCAGCAGCTTTAGGGGAAGTGGTTCTTACACTGAAGCTTTCTTT; CDR3: CASSFRGSGSYTEAFF
V: TRBV18; size: .; J: TRBJ2-2; D: .; DNA: TGTGCCAGCTCACCCCCAGACGGACAGAACACCGGGGAGCTGTTTTTT; CDR3: CASSPPDGQNTGELFF
V: TRBV5-6; size: few; J: TRBJ2-7; D: TRBD1; DNA: TGTGCCAGCAGCCCGGACAGGTCCGGCGGGTACGAGCAGTACTTC; CDR3: CASSPDRSGGYEQYF